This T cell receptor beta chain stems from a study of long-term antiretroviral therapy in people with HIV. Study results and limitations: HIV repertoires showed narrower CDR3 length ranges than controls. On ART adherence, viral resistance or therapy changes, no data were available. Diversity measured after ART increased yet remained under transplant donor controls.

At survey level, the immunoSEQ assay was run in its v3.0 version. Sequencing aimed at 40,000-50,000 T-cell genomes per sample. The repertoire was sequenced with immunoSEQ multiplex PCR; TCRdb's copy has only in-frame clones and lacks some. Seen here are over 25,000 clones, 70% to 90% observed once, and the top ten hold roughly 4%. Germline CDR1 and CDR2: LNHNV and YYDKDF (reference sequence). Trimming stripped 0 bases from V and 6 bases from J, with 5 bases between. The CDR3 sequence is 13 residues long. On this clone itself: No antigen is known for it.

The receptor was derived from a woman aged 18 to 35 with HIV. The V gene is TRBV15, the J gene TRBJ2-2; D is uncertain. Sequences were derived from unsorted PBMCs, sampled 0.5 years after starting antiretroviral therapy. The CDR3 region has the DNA TGTGCCACCAGCAGAGATATGGCCGGGGAGCTGTTTTTT. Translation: CATSRDMAGELFF. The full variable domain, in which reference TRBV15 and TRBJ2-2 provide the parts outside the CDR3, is DAMVIQNPRYQVTQFGKPVTLSCSQTLNHNVMYWYQQKSSQAPKLLFHYYDKDFNNEADTPDNFQSRRPNTSFCFLDIRSPGLGDTAMYLCATSRDMAGELFFGEGSRLTVL.